These 20 T cell receptor beta chains came from one sample sequenced in a study of Ad26.COV2.S vaccination and SARS-CoV-2 variants. Clones were read by immunoSEQ multiplex PCR, and TCRdb kept only the in-frame ones, dropping some. The repertoire holds hundreds of thousands of clones, with 70% to 90% as singletons. Described treatment: roughly 20 received Ad26.COV2.S at low or high dose, single or two shots; about five received placebo; per-sample allocation not given. Following the first vaccine or placebo injection, samples were taken on day 63. This specimen was peripheral blood, taken in a trial of Ad26.COV2.S vaccine versus placebo. The receptors originated from a person between 18 and 59 years old who received the Ad26.COV2.S COVID-19 vaccine or a placebo.

The gene calls are TRBV30 and TRBJ1-6; tentatively, D is TRBD1 (5 bases). Germline-derived CDR1 and CDR2 are GTSNPN and SVGIG (reference sequence). V lost 3 bases and J 1 base, leaving 10 bases between the germline ends. The CDR3 has 15 residues. CDR3 amino acids: CAWRRGRSYNSPLHF. CDR3 bases: TGTGCCTGGAGAAGGGGAAGGTCCTATAATTCACCCCTCCACTTT.

This chain uses TRBV18 with TRBJ2-1; D is unclear. The V and J ends lost 0 bases and 7 bases respectively, with 7 bases between them. Germline CDR1 is KGHSH and CDR2 is LQKENI. This CDR3 is 13 amino acids long. CDR3 loop: CASSPPMSNEQFF. The DNA of the CDR3 is TGTGCCAGCTCACCACCTATGTCAAATGAGCAGTTCTTC.

The chain is built from TRBV6-5 and TRBJ1-1, with 7 positions matching TRBD1. With V trimmed by 0 bases and J by 1 base, 5 bases remained unmatched. Germline loops: CDR1 MNHEY, CDR2 SVGAGI. There are 16 residues in the CDR3. The CDR3: CASSYSPGTANTEAFF. In nucleotides, the CDR3 is TGTGCCAGCAGTTACTCCCCCGGGACAGCGAACACTGAAGCTTTCTTT.

This clone was seen a few times. The chain uses TRBV7-9 and TRBJ1-3; perhaps TRBD1 as D (5 bases). CDR1 is SEHNR and CDR2 is FQNEAQ in the germline V gene (reference sequence). CDR3 length equals 17 residues. V was trimmed by 2 bases and J by 2 bases, leaving 16 bases between them. The CDR3 DNA follows: TGTGCCAGCAGCTTAAACCGGGGCAGGGAAACTGGAAACACCATATATTTT. Translation gives CASSLNRGRETGNTIYF.

The chain links TRBV5-1 to TRBJ2-1; D call uncertain. The V gene's germline CDR1 is SGHRS and CDR2 YFSETQ. Between the trimmed V and J ends, which lost 0 bases and 7 bases, there was a span of 11 bases. The CDR3 consists of 14 residues. The CDR3 DNA follows: TGCGCCAGCAGCTTGGAGTGGGCCGTTAATGAGCAGTTCTTC. It codes for CASSLEWAVNEQFF.

The V gene is TRBV14, the J gene TRBJ1-5; no definite D call. Trimming took 0 bases from V and 11 from J, leaving 8 bases between them. This CDR3 comprises 12 residues. Per the germline V gene, CDR1 is SGHDN and CDR2 is FVKESK. The CDR3 DNA follows: TGTGCCAGCAGCCAAGATGGGAAAACCCAGCATTTT. This translates into CASSQDGKTQHF.

The chain uses TRBV4-3 and TRBJ1-2; tentative D call: TRBD1 (6 bases). Trimming took 8 bases from V and 8 from J, leaving 21 bases between them. This CDR3 is built from 14 residues. From germline, CDR1 is LGHNA and CDR2 YSLEER. CDR3 DNA sequence: TGCGCCAGCGGGGGGCAGGGTGTCTCAGGGGGCTACACCTTC. Amino acid sequence: CASGGQGVSGGYTF.

In nucleotides, the CDR3 is TGCGCCAGCAGCCAAGAAGGCCAGGGTGGCTACACCTTC. Translated, it gives CASSQEGQGGYTF. The chain uses TRBV4-3 and TRBJ1-2, with D maybe TRBD1 (5 bases). The CDR3 length is 13 residues. Between the trimmed V and J ends, which lost 0 bases and 7 bases, there was a span of 9 bases. From germline, CDR1 is LGHNA and CDR2 YSLEER.

J is TRBJ2-7 and V is TRBV3-1 (or the pseudogene TRBV3-2); either TRBD1 or TRBD2 may supply D (7 bases each). Germline CDR1 is LGHDT and CDR2 is YNNKEL (reference sequence). The CDR3 is made up of 14 amino acids. Deletions cut 0 bases from V and 5 bases from J, with 11 bases between. The DNA for the CDR3 is TGTGCCAGCAGCCAAGATCAGGGGGGGAACGAGCAGTACTTC. Amino acid sequence: CASSQDQGGNEQYF.

The chain has TRBV10-3 and TRBJ1-1; TRBD1 matches at 7 bases. The CDR3 has 15 amino acids. Germline loops: CDR1 ENHRY, CDR2 SYGVKD. Trimming at V came to 0 bases and at J to 4 bases, leaving 5 bases not matched to a gene. CDR3 DNA sequence: TGTGCCATCAGTGAGTCGAATACAGGGGCCACTGAAGCTTTCTTT. This codes for CAISESNTGATEAFF.

The chain employs TRBV6-2 or TRBV6-3 and TRBJ2-3; TRBD2 matches at 7 bases. V lost 5 bases and J lost 5; bases outside the gene matches: 10. The CDR3 loop spans 15 amino acids. Germline V gene lookup returns CDR1 MNHEY and CDR2 SVGEGT. In nucleotides, the CDR3 is TGTGCCAGCAGTAGGAGCGGGACGGGAGAAGATACGCAGTATTTT. Its protein is CASSRSGTGEDTQYF.

The chain joins TRBV7-2 to TRBJ2-3; TRBD2 matches at 15 bases. V dropped 5 bases and J dropped 4; count of bases not matched to a gene: 7. From germline, CDR1 is SGHTA and CDR2 FQGNSA. The CDR3 extends over 17 amino acids. The CDR3 bases are TGTGCCAGCAGCCTAGGACTAGCGGGGGGGGCGGCAGATACGCAGTATTTT. Protein: CASSLGLAGGAADTQYF.

The V gene is TRBV28, the J gene TRBJ2-7; D is perhaps TRBD2 (5 bases). The length of the CDR3 is 17 residues. Germline V gene lookup returns CDR1 MDHEN and CDR2 SYDVKM. V was trimmed by 3 bases and J by 0 bases, leaving 18 bases between them. The CDR3 loop reads CASSFGLRGSSSYEQYF. DNA for the CDR3: TGTGCCAGCAGTTTCGGTCTGCGCGGGTCTAGCTCCTACGAGCAGTACTTC.

The V gene is TRBV30, the J gene TRBJ1-4, with TRBD1 matching 7 bases. Germline values: CDR1 GTSNPN, CDR2 SVGIG (reference sequence). The length of the CDR3 is 14 residues. J was trimmed by 8 bases and V by 0 bases; bases with no gene match: 6. The CDR3 DNA reads as TGTGCCTGGAGTGTAGGTCAGGGGGGGGAAAAACTGTTTTTT. It codes for CAWSVGQGGEKLFF.

The rearrangement links TRBV19 to TRBJ2-5, with 7 bases fitting TRBD2. The CDR3 is 12 residues long. CDR1 and CDR2 from the germline V gene are LNHDA and SQIVND (reference sequence). V lost 8 bases, J lost 2 bases, and 2 bases stayed unmatched. CDR3 protein: CASGRVQETQYF. The CDR3 DNA is TGTGCCAGTGGGAGGGTGCAAGAGACCCAGTACTTC.

This clone was counted a few times. CDR3 region: CASSQAGLAGGLGRGELFF. The DNA for the CDR3 is TGTGCCAGCAGCCAAGCCGGACTAGCGGGAGGTTTGGGGAGGGGGGAGCTGTTTTTT. The genes are TRBV4-2 and TRBJ2-2; 14 nucleotides line up with TRBD2. V was pared by 1 base and J by 8 bases, with 12 bases of the junction left unmatched. Germline V gene lookup returns CDR1 LGHNA and CDR2 YNFKEQ. This CDR3 region has 19 residues.

This clone was counted only a few times. The chain employs TRBV7-2 and TRBJ1-2; a weak D match, TRBD1 (5 bases). The germline CDR1 and CDR2 sequences are SGHTA and FQGNSA. The germline V and J ends were trimmed by 6 bases and 1 base, with 15 bases remaining between them. This CDR3 has 15 residues. This CDR3 is CASRYTGQGNYGYTF. The DNA of the CDR3 is TGTGCCAGCAGATACACGGGCCAGGGTAACTATGGCTACACCTTC.

The gene calls are TRBV10-1 and TRBJ2-1, with TRBD1 as a possible D gene (5 bases). The CDR3 loop spans 13 amino acids. V was trimmed by 4 bases and J by 9 bases, leaving 13 bases between them. CDR1 is WNHNN, CDR2 SYGVQD, per germline (reference sequence). CDR3 DNA: TGCGCCAGCAGTGGGTCAGGGAAGGGTGAGCAGTTCTTC. Translated, it gives CASSGSGKGEQFF.

The CDR3 region has the DNA TGTGCCAGCAGCTCTTCGAGTCTGGGCGGCGGTCAGCCCCAGCATTTT. This codes for CASSSSSLGGGQPQHF. The chain combines TRBV7-8 with TRBJ1-5; D is uncertain. The CDR3 consists of 16 residues. Trimming left V 4 bases short and J 6 bases short, with 19 bases between. Germline assignment: CDR1 SGHVS and CDR2 FQNEAQ.

V usage is TRBV7-8 and J usage is TRBJ2-7; the D call may be TRBD1 or TRBD2 (7 bases each). CDR1 and CDR2 (germline): SGHVS, FQNEAQ. V was trimmed by 4 bases and J by 0 bases, leaving 22 bases between them. The CDR3 contains 18 residues. CDR3 nucleotides: TGTGCCAGCAGCTCCAGGGGGGTCGAAGCGGGGATCTCCTACGAGCAGTACTTC. This gives the protein CASSSRGVEAGISYEQYF. Using reference TRBV7-8 and TRBJ2-7 for the parts outside the CDR3, the full variable domain is GAGVSQSPRYKVAKRGQDVALRCDPISGHVSLFWYQQALGQGPEFLTYFQNEAQLDKSGLPSDRFFAERPEGSVSTLKIQRTQQEDSAVYLCASSSRGVEAGISYEQYFGPGTRLTVT.